The TCR beta chain under discussion was sequenced for a study of T cell repertoires in cytomegalovirus infection (dated by TCRdb to between 2017 and 2020). Regarding the study in general: Peptide stimulations targeted recently identified HLA-C-restricted CMV epitopes, whose presentation resists viral immunomodulation, together with well-studied HLA-B-restricted epitopes. Because public TCR beta signatures pointed to carriage of CMV infection together with the matching HLA type, the HLA type of each donor mattered for the analysis.

To note about this clonotype: Its antigen target is currently unknown. Within one base of it there is no much larger clone, and no base qualities were kept.

V loses 6 bases of germline sequence and J loses 2 bases, and the interval between the two ends is 14 bases. Looking up the germline V gene yields CDR1 MDHEN and CDR2 SYDVKM. The CDR3 goes from the cysteine to the phenylalanine over 15 residues. Only CDR3 DNA remains: 45 bases, in frame from the first base. The paper's findings and limits, for the study overall: In both this cohort and an independent approximately 350-donor cohort, the cumulative frequency of public TCR beta family members distinguished carriers of CMV infection plus the relevant HLA type. The ex vivo response was dominated by HLA-C-restricted CMV-specific TCR beta clonotypes, which also provided the single most frequent clonotype in two of eight donors.

What this sample's treatment or condition label stands for: in vitro stimulation with specific CMV peptide epitopes to enrich CMV-specific T cells. Sequencer: Illumina HiSeq 1500. The raw public data were reprocessed by TCRdb itself: fastp quality trimming at Q25, MiXCR clonotype calling, in-frame beta chains only. One record per CDR3 amino acid sequence lists the most common genes and DNA. This sample gives 300,000 to 400,000 distinct CDR3 sequences in total; around 25% of them show up just once. Of the sample, more than 10% is held by the ten largest clones. The rearranged chain carries TRBV28 and TRBJ1-5; no D gene is confidently identified. This material consisted of cultured PBMCs, taken from culture after CMV antigen stimulation. This receptor was identified in a human donor in good health (CMV status not recorded). Some clones in this sample may be carry-over from other donors' samples. The CDR3 corresponds to CASSSPPIGNQPQHF. The sequenced DNA: TGTGCCAGCAGCTCTCCGCCCATTGGCAATCAGCCCCAGCATTTT. The CDR3, completed at both ends by the reference TRBV28 and TRBJ1-5 genes, gives the full variable domain DVKVTQSSRYLVKRTGEKVFLECVQDMDHENMFWYRQDPGLGLRLIYFSYDVKMKEKGDIPEGYSVSREKKERFSLILESASTNQTSMYLCASSSPPIGNQPQHFGDGTRLSIL.